One T cell receptor beta chain is described in this entry. No antigen is known for it. The sample originates from a study of regulatory T cells in long-lasting Graves disease. Study-level results: There was favoring of TRBV28, TRBJ1-2 and TRBJ2-5 in persistent disease.

The sample's time point: newly diagnosed GD, antithyroid drugs for less than 3 months. Construction of the TCR library relied on RNA isolated from PBMCs. J was trimmed by 4 bases and V by 5 bases; bases with no gene match: 5. The CDR3 is made up of 14 amino acids. Germline V lookup: CDR1 SGHNT, CDR2 YENEEA. Assembly of TCR beta libraries relied on iRepertoire HTBI primers together with Arm-PCR of CDR3 regions. TCRdb re-called the multiplex PCR reads with MiXCR, one entry per CDR3 protein. The sample lists about 530,000 distinct CDR3 sequences; around 16% were seen once. The data also belong to a second study, concerning T cells in Graves' hyperthyroidism and ophthalmopathy. That report adds: Hyperthyroidism in the patients, aged 18 to 65, was newly diagnosed and under 2 months in duration. The HTBI set primed first-round TCR CDR3 RT-PCR. Most expanded thyroid clonotypes above 0.001 also appeared in blood.

The sequence was obtained from a woman aged 35-65 years with Graves disease. The sequenced sample was peripheral blood mononuclear cells (PBMCs), obtained at new diagnosis, from a patient treated with antithyroid drugs. V and J are TRBV11-3 and TRBJ2-7; 10 nucleotides line up with TRBD1. CDR3 loop: CASSQGQGKYEQYF. For the CDR3, the DNA is TGTGCCAGCAGCCAGGGACAGGGGAAATACGAGCAGTACTTC.